This T cell receptor beta chain was sequenced during a study of CD8+ T cells in alopecia areata (dated by TCRdb to about 2018). Describing the broader study: The treated patients took part in an open-label pilot trial in which moderate-to-severe alopecia areata was treated with oral tofacitinib at 5 to 10 mg twice daily. Patients received tofacitinib for 6 to 18 months and were then followed off drug for 6 months to check for delayed response and recurrence. Disease severity in treated patients was measured with the SALT score, which quantifies the percentage of affected scalp surface area. High-throughput TCRbeta sequencing was used to examine T cell clonal expansion in alopecia areata in both the C3H/HeJ mouse model and human patients. On the human side, TCRbeta sequencing was run on scalp tissue and on sorted CD4+ and CD8+ peripheral blood T cells from healthy controls and from alopecia areata patients with either patchy or totalis/universalis disease. Patients on tofacitinib were biopsied at baseline and after 4 and 24 weeks of treatment, and several of the patients also had a later scalp biopsy. Scalp clonality was compared across normal scalp (n=4), patchy alopecia areata scalp (n=8), and alopecia totalis/universalis scalp (n=8). RNA was extracted with the PAXgene miRNA kit for fixed scalp, the miRNeasy kit for PBMCs, and the RNeasy kit for mouse skin. Amplification of TCRbeta CDR3 regions was done by immunoSEQ multiplex PCR using 35 Vbeta forward primers and 13 Jbeta reverse primers.

Overall results and qualifications from the work: During tofacitinib treatment, many expanded lesional clones stuck around in both scalp and blood, and this persistence may partly explain why relapse happens after treatment is stopped. Because the treated cohort was small and had just a single nonresponder, larger studies are needed to establish links between baseline CD8+ expansion and response. Unlike mouse skin, which is dominated by gammadelta T cells, normal human skin has resident alphabeta T cells that are also sequenced, and this complicates analysis of the scalp TCR repertoire. Compared with normal scalp, lesional scalp had higher clonality and more expanded CD8+ clones, particularly in alopecia totalis/universalis, a pattern that suggests antigenic drive. Shared TCR sequences between patients were less evident than in mice, which may be partly attributable to HLA diversity in the patient population. Tofacitinib significantly lowered scalp clonality and the number of expanded CD8+ clones among the top 100 scalp clones.

The time point label, read with the paper, signifies: about 4 weeks on oral tofacitinib. This specimen's treatment or condition label, per the study, means: oral pan-JAK inhibitor, 5-10 mg twice daily. Lesional scalp punch biopsies and peripheral blood were collected from alopecia areata patients. PBMCs were separated by density centrifugation and stained for CD3, CD4 and CD8, after which CD4+ and CD8+ T cells were sorted on a FACSAria. Library prep was done by the immunoSEQ multiplex PCR assay. To provide template for TCR sequencing, every sample had RNA extracted and reverse transcribed into cDNA. First-strand cDNA was synthesized using SuperScript III with a 2:1 mix of oligo-dT and random hexamers. A synthetic immune receptor repertoire was used to gauge amplification bias, and whatever bias remained was removed computationally. The source study handled its data this way. Raw reads were preprocessed to remove errors, and CDR3 was defined according to IMGT conventions as the region from the conserved cysteine to phenylalanine. Clonality was calculated as 1 minus Shannon entropy normalized by log2 of the number of productive unique TCRs. Whether each scalp clone was CD4 or CD8 was inferred by checking scalp TCRbeta sequences against the CD4 and CD8 repertoires from sorted blood. The table was pulled from immuneACCESS by TCRdb, which kept in-frame rearrangements only. Such tables lose some clones; where checked, under half of the loss comes from unresolved V genes, and the rest has no known cause. For V, J and clone size, that table is used; D and trimming come from the DNA. The table for this sample lists 100,000 to 150,000 clones; over 60% of them were counted only once. The top ten clonotypes cover more than 5% of the sample.

Turning to this clone: What this receptor recognizes is not known. No base-level quality is on record; no much larger clone is a single base apart.

V loses 3 bases, J loses 6 bases, and the germline ends lie 2 bases apart. Taken from cysteine to phenylalanine, the CDR3 has 9 residues. CDR3 DNA is the only sequence kept; it has 27 bases, read in frame from the first base. CDR1 and CDR2 were assigned from the germline V gene as SQVTM and ANQGSEA. This TCR derives from a human donor with alopecia areata. The source material was CD4+ T cells sorted from blood, sampled at week 4, from a patient treated with tofacitinib. The chain is encoded by TRBV29-1 joined to TRBJ1-2; there is no confident call for the D gene. The DNA reads TGCAGCGTTGATGATGGCTACACCTTC. This is translated as CSVDDGYTF.